Presented here are 4 T cell receptor beta chains from one specimen sequenced in a study of T cells in Graves' hyperthyroidism and ophthalmopathy. Researchers amplified the TCR beta CDR3 regions from RNA transcripts. During a first-round RT-PCR of the TCR CDR3, the HTBI primer set was used. TCRdb reprocessed the multiplex PCR reads with MiXCR, giving one entry per CDR3 protein. The sample holds 600,000 to 650,000 distinct CDR3 sequences, 15% to 20% seen once. The sequenced sample was blood. The receptors here all came from a woman in her 30s with Graves' hyperthyroidism.

The CDR3 sequence is CASTLANNNEQFF. CDR3 nucleotide sequence: TGTGCCAGCACCCTAGCTAACAACAATGAGCAGTTCTTC. The chain employs TRBV28 and TRBJ2-1; tentatively, D is TRBD2 (5 bases). This CDR3 spans 13 amino acids. Germline-derived CDR1 and CDR2 are MDHEN and SYDVKM. V lost 7 bases and J 5 bases, leaving 12 bases between the germline ends.

This clonotype was counted ten times or more. The chain couples TRBV7-2 to TRBJ1-2; D is possibly TRBD1 (6 bases). The CDR3 covers 13 residues. Germline lookup yields CDR1 SGHTA and CDR2 FQGNSA. V lost 5 bases to trimming and J lost 6 bases, with 13 bases between them. CDR3 in amino acids: CASSPQGVDGYTF. Written as DNA, the CDR3 is TGTGCCAGCAGCCCACAGGGTGTCGATGGCTACACCTTC.

The chain employs TRBV29-1 and TRBJ2-3, with D possibly TRBD1 on 6 matching bases. CDR3 length: 15 amino acids. Germline-derived CDR1 and CDR2 are SQVTM and ANQGSEA. V was cut by 7 bases and J by 0 bases, with 17 bases left in between. The CDR3 bases are TGCAGCGCAATAAACAGGGTGAGGAGCACAGATACGCAGTATTTT. Translation: CSAINRVRSTDTQYF.

This clonotype was detected a few times. This chain links TRBV28 with TRBJ2-7, with 16 positions matching TRBD2. Germline CDR1 is MDHEN and CDR2 is SYDVKM. V lost 6 bases and J lost 6; bases outside the gene matches: 5. This CDR3 region has 15 residues. The CDR3 DNA reads as TGTGCCAGCAGCCCGGGACTAGCGGGAGGGAGCGAGCAGTACTTC. Its protein product is CASSPGLAGGSEQYF.